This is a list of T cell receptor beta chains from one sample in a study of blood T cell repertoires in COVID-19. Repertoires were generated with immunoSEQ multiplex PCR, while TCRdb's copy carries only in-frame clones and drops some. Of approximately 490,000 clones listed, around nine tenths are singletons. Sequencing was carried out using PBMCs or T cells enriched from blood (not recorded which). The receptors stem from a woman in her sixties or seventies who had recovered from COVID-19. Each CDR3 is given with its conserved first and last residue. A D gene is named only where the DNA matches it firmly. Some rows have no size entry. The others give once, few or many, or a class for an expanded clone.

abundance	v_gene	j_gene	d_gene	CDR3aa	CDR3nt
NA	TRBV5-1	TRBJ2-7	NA	CASSLGAGGEQYF	TGCGCCAGCAGCTTGGGCGCAGGGGGGGAGCAGTACTTC
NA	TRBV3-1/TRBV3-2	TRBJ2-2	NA	CASSRGFRGANGELFF	TGTGCCAGCAGCCGTGGTTTCCGGGGGGCAAACGGGGAGCTGTTTTTT
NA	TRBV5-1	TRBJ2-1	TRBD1	CASSRDRPDEQFF	TGCGCCAGCAGCCGGGACAGGCCGGATGAGCAGTTCTTC
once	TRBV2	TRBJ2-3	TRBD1	CASRGTGKGTDTQYF	TGTGCCAGCAGGGGGACAGGGAAGGGCACAGATACGCAGTATTTT
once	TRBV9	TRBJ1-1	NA	CASSPGGNTEAFF	TGTGCCAGCAGCCCCGGGGGTAACACTGAAGCTTTCTTT
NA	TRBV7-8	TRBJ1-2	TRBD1	CASSSETGYYGYTF	TGTGCCAGCAGCTCAGAGACAGGGTACTATGGCTACACCTTC
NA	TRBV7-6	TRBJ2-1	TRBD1	CASSYTGDPYNEQFF	TGTGCCAGCAGCTACACAGGGGATCCCTACAATGAGCAGTTCTTC
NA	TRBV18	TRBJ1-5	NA	CASSPGGPSNQPQHF	TGTGCCAGCTCACCCGGGGGACCTAGCAATCAGCCCCAGCATTTT
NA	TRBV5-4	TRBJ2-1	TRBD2	CASSRSGGSYNEQFF	TGTGCCAGCAGCCGTAGCGGGGGCTCCTACAATGAGCAGTTCTTC
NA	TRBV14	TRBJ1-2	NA	CASRPAGLSNYGYTF	TGTGCCAGCAGACCAGCAGGACTGTCTAACTATGGCTACACCTTC
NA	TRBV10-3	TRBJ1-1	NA	CAISNPTGGRTEAFF	TGTGCCATCAGCAATCCGACCGGGGGGCGCACTGAAGCTTTCTTT
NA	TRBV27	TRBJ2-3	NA	CASSDRESSTDTQYF	TGTGCCAGCAGTGACAGAGAATCTAGCACAGATACGCAGTATTTT
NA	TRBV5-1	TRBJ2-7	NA	CASSIQEGYEQYF	TGCGCCAGCAGCATACAGGAGGGGTACGAGCAGTACTTC
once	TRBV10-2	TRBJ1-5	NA	CASSAGDQPQHF	TGCGCCAGCAGTGCCGGGGATCAGCCCCAGCATTTT
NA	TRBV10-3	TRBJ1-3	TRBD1	CAISATGEGNTIYF	TGTGCCATCAGTGCTACAGGGGAGGGAAACACCATATATTTT
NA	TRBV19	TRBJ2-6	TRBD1	CASSALGQGLSGANVLTF	TGTGCCAGTAGCGCCCTGGGACAGGGGCTCTCTGGGGCCAACGTCCTGACTTTC
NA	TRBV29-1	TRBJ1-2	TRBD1	CSVEVGGYYGYTF	TGCAGCGTTGAAGTAGGGGGCTACTATGGCTACACCTTC
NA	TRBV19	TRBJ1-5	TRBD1	CASSIDGTGLHQPQHF	TGTGCCAGTAGTATAGATGGGACAGGGCTTCACCAGCCCCAGCATTTT
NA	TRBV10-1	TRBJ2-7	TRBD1	CASSIGTGSYEQYF	TGCGCCAGTTCTATCGGGACAGGGAGCTACGAGCAGTACTTC
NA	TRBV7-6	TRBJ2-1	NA	CASSSRPGDEQFF	TGTGCCAGCAGCTCGAGACCCGGGGATGAGCAGTTCTTC
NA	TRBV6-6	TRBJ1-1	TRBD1	CASSRGTGGASSTEAFF	TGTGCCAGCAGTCGCGGGACAGGGGGCGCGAGTAGCACTGAAGCTTTCTTT
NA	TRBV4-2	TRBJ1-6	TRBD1	CASSQQGTDNSPLHF	TGTGCCAGCAGCCAGCAAGGGACAGATAATTCACCCCTCCACTTT
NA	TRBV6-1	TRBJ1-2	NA	CASSEVLYGYTF	TGTGCCAGCAGTGAAGTCCTCTATGGCTACACCTTC
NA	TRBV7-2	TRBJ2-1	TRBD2	CASSHHSGATGRNEQFF	TGTGCCAGCAGCCACCATAGCGGGGCCACCGGGAGGAATGAGCAGTTCTTC